This T cell receptor beta chain was recorded in a study of T cell changes during pregnancy in multiple sclerosis. Some clones are missing from TCRdb's copy, which holds only in-frame ones; the method was immunoSEQ multiplex PCR. The table has 65,000 to 85,000 clones, 85% to 90% seen once. V lost 2 bases and J lost 4, with 11 bases in between. The CDR3 spans 15 residues. CDR1 is SGHDN, CDR2 FVKESK, per germline. Sample: peripheral blood, taken after pregnancy. The clonotype comes from a female donor in good health, enrolled as a control in a pregnancy study. V usage is TRBV14 and J usage is TRBJ1-4; a weak D match, TRBD1 (5 bases). DNA of the CDR3: TGTGCCAGCAGCCAATTCATGGGGCTTAATGAAAAACTGTTTTTT. Its protein product is CASSQFMGLNEKLFF.